This T cell receptor beta chain is drawn from a study of glioma-infiltrating T cells after dendritic cell vaccination (dated by TCRdb to the mid-2010s). A note on the overall study: The cohort included some 15 glioblastoma patients drawn from Phase I and II dendritic cell vaccination trials, of whom 9 were newly diagnosed and 6 had recurrent disease. Patients received autologous tumor lysate-pulsed dendritic cell vaccination between about 2002 and 2013. The vaccine was prepared from monocyte-derived dendritic cells that were cultured for roughly seven days with IL-4 and GM-CSF and then pulsed overnight with autologous tumor lysate. Patients received three intradermal dendritic cell vaccine injections at biweekly intervals in the arm below the axilla. In glioblastoma patients vaccinated with dendritic cells, deep sequencing of TCR beta CDR3 regions served to measure tumor-infiltrating lymphocyte content and to compare repertoires between tumor and blood. Survival after dendritic cell vaccination was correlated with TCR sequencing metrics, such as TIL content and the overlap between tumor and blood repertoires.

Overall results and qualifications from the work: After dendritic cell vaccination, a higher estimated pretreatment TIL content predicted longer time to progression and overall survival. No direct relationship between TCR clonality and survival was found, suggesting a diverse polyclonal response may matter. The cohort was small and heterogeneous, only a few patients had full blood and tumor sets, and even fewer had initial-recurrent tumor pairs. The response model built on TCR overlap across three groups was characterized as speculative, with prospective validation still needed.

Using the immunoSEQ assay, TCRB CDR3 regions were amplified from 2 to 2.5 micrograms of genomic DNA, or from all available DNA when less than that was on hand. For multiplex PCR, 60 forward primers for TCR V beta segments and 13 reverse primers for J beta segments were used. Synthetic control templates were spiked into each sample at limiting dilution to estimate reads per starting template. Sequencing produced 87 bp reads on the Illumina HiSeq System. As for the original processing: PCR and sequencing errors were removed by a nearest neighbor algorithm that merged closely related sequences. TCR overlap was measured as the percentage of unique tumor TCR beta sequences also present in the same patient's peripheral blood. TCRdb limited this immuneACCESS table to in-frame rearrangements with V and J called. A share of clones is missing; checked studies link under half to unresolved V genes, and the rest is unexplained. V, J and clone size derive from that table, while D and trimming were established from the DNA sequence. Counted in this sample were around 90,000 clones; approximately 75% of them appeared once. Of the sample, approximately 2% is held by the ten largest clones.

V is trimmed back by 7 bases and J by 5 bases, and the junction contains 7 bases that no gene match accounts for. Reading the germline V gene (reference sequence) gives CDR1 LNHDA and CDR2 SQIVND. The CDR3 holds 14 amino acids from the cysteine to the phenylalanine. Only the CDR3 part of the read is kept: 42 bases, read in frame from the first base. To note about this clone: What antigen it recognizes has not been identified. The sample holds no much larger clone one base away, and base qualities are not on file.

In the paper's terms, the time point label means: after dendritic cell vaccination, including at tumor progression/relapse. Patients were selected on the basis of adequate residual fresh-frozen tumor tissue and more than two years of available survival data. An isocitrate dehydrogenase mutation was not carried by any of the glioblastoma patients, although molecular status was otherwise variable. PBMC were collected before vaccination, two weeks after the third vaccination, and at tumor progression if progression occurred. The Qiagen DNeasy Blood extraction Kit was used for extraction of genomic DNA.

Recombination connected TRBV19 to TRBJ2-1; 8 bases in the middle match TRBD2. The sample in question was blood, obtained after dendritic cell vaccination. The receptor was isolated from a human donor with glioblastoma. The CDR3 has the sequence CASNTGGPDNEQFF. At the DNA level, the sequence is TGTGCCAGTAATACGGGGGGGCCGGACAATGAGCAGTTCTTC.